This is a list of T cell receptor beta chains from one sample in a study of blood T cell repertoires in COVID-19. Some clones are missing from TCRdb's copy, which holds only in-frame ones; the method was immunoSEQ multiplex PCR. The table includes some 200,000 clones, 80% to 85% detected once. Sequencing was performed on PBMCs or T cells enriched from blood (not recorded which). The receptors were sampled from a man in his forties or fifties who had recovered from COVID-19. Each CDR3 is given without its conserved first and last residue. The size of a clone is reported for some rows only, either as once, few or many, or as a class for expanded clones.

TRBV5-6 . ASSLLSVGSGSTGELF
TRBV5-5 . ASSLVSNTEAF
TRBV20-1 once SASLSGTEAF
TRBV11-2 . ASSFFQTGVEGYT
TRBV15 once ATSRDGAVPQGAF
TRBV19 . ASRWGVLADTQY
TRBV5-1 . ASSSTGAYEQY
TRBV2 . ASSLQGYEQY
TRBV6-5 . ASSSSGQGRNTIY
TRBV9 . ASSVELNSYNEQF
TRBV3-1/TRBV3-2 . ASSLELQGHGYT
TRBV7-9 . ASSLGPGQPNYGYT
TRBV14 . ASSPGGGTQY
TRBV2 . ASSEVDRPNYGYT
TRBV19 . ASSPRADRAGKAF
TRBV10-3 . AIRQGAGYGYT
TRBV7-6 . ASSLDPLNSPLH
TRBV20-1 . SASRTEAF
TRBV5-5 . ASSPRAGGRTEAF
TRBV12-5 . ASGRMTGGPSMNTEAF
TRBV25-1 . ASSGQGINQPQH
TRBV28 . ASWGDRYEQY
TRBV11-2 . ASSLREGVTDTQY
TRBV6-1 . ASSEVDLTGQEGTEAF
TRBV4-2 . ASSQDTGVTYGYT
TRBV19 . ASSESGLRTDTQY
TRBV5-1 . ASRRLAGGRTDTQY
TRBV6-2/TRBV6-3 . ASTPLDRHSGNTIY
TRBV28 once ATTTGTAYNRDYT
TRBV18 . ASSPGTGDNEKLF
TRBV7-2 . ASSLAGTGSWETQY
TRBV30 . AWIETGNSPLH
TRBV27 few ASSRDRVNTEAF